The 31 T cell receptor beta chains in this list originate from one sample, sequenced in a study of CXCR3-negative and CXCR3-positive naive CD8 T cells. Study observations and caveats: The TRB CDR3s that CXCR3-positive naive cells carried were more hydrophobic than those of CXCR3-negative naive cells.

Antigen specificity for these receptors is unknown. UMI-labeled TRB cDNA libraries were prepared by 5' RACE. TCRdb re-called the 5' RACE reads; every CDR3 protein appears as one record, without DNA. The repertoire table contains 6,000 to 8,500 distinct CDR3 sequences. The sample taken for sequencing was naive CXCR3+ CD8+ T cells from blood. Subset given: CD45RO-CCR7+CD27+CD95- naive CD8+ T cells expressing CXCR3 (TNR3+). The receptor source for this set is a human donor in good health. Some clones in this sample may be carry-over from other donors' samples.

The chain uses TRBV5-1 and TRBJ2-3; the TCRdb call, TRBD2, lacks DNA for checking. Germline V lookup: CDR1 SGHRS, CDR2 YFSETQ. The CDR3 totals 18 residues. CDR3 protein: CASSITGTSGGVTDTQYF.

This rearrangement joins TRBV5-1 to TRBJ2-7; TCRdb returns TRBD1, unconfirmable since there is no DNA. There are 18 residues in the CDR3. Per the germline V gene, CDR1 is SGHRS and CDR2 is YFSETQ. This CDR3 reads CASSLANWVETGADEQYF.

Frequency places this clonotype as medium-sized. This sequence joins TRBV3-1 and TRBJ2-5; with no DNA, the TCRdb D assignment of TRBD2 cannot be verified. CDR1 is LGHDT and CDR2 is YNNKEL in the germline V gene (reference sequence). The CDR3 length is 17 residues. This chain's CDR3 is CASSLRTSGKYQETQYF.

The chain employs TRBV5-4 and TRBJ2-7; checking the TCRdb D call of TRBD1 is not possible without DNA. Per germline, CDR1 SGHNT and CDR2 YYREEE (reference sequence). The CDR3 has 15 amino acids. This CDR3 reads CASSLAQGPFYEQYF. The entire variable domain, with the rest obtained from reference TRBV5-4 and TRBJ2-7, is as follows: ETGVTQSPTHLIKTRGQQVTLRCSSQSGHNTVSWYQQALGQGPQFIFQYYREEENGRGNFPPRFSGLQFPNYSSELNVNALELDDSALYLCASSLAQGPFYEQYFGPGTRLTVT.

According to its frequency, this clonotype is medium-sized. The chain employs TRBV12-3 or TRBV12-4 and TRBJ2-2; TCRdb returns TRBD1, unconfirmable since there is no DNA. The CDR3 length is 15 residues. CDR3 loop: CASSLAPWGTGELFF.

Judged by frequency, this clonotype is medium-sized. CDR3 region: CSARGWDRQASYEQYF. The genes are TRBV20-1 and TRBJ2-7; with no DNA, the TCRdb D assignment of TRBD1 cannot be verified. Germline values: CDR1 DFQATT, CDR2 SNEGSKA (reference sequence). The CDR3 is made up of 16 amino acids.

By frequency, this clonotype is medium-sized. The chain uses TRBV5-1 and TRBJ2-7. CDR1 is SGHRS and CDR2 is YFSETQ in the germline V gene. CDR3 length equals 17 residues. The CDR3 protein is CASSLTNPKPHTYEQYF.

This CDR3 is CSGPGLGNTEAFF. The rearrangement joins TRBV29-1 to TRBJ1-1. This CDR3 spans 13 amino acids. Germline values: CDR1 SQVTM, CDR2 ANQGSEA.

This clonotype is labeled medium-sized (0.01 to 0.1%) based on frequency. The chain uses TRBV28 and TRBJ2-1; TCRdb proposes TRBD2, but this gene call is untestable without DNA. Germline loops: CDR1 MDHEN, CDR2 SYDVKM. The CDR3 runs 16 residues. The CDR3 loop reads CASSERTSGRGDEQFF. Using reference TRBV28 and TRBJ2-1 for the parts outside the CDR3, the full variable domain is DVKVTQSSRYLVKRTGEKVFLECVQDMDHENMFWYRQDPGLGLRLIYFSYDVKMKEKGDIPEGYSVSREKKERFSLILESASTNQTSMYLCASSERTSGRGDEQFFGPGTRLTVL.

This clonotype registers medium-sized by frequency. This chain joins TRBV14 and TRBJ2-7. CDR1 is SGHDN, CDR2 FVKESK, per germline. CDR3 size: 13 residues. The CDR3 is CASSHISSYEQYF.

The rearrangement uses TRBV9 and TRBJ2-1. CDR3 length: 18 residues. The germline gives CDR1 SGDLS, CDR2 YYNGEE. The CDR3 sequence: CASSPSSNAGGSYNEQFF.

The CDR3 spells CASSSTGAAGELFF. The gene calls are TRBV5-1 and TRBJ2-2; without DNA, the TCRdb call of TRBD2 cannot be checked. This CDR3 is built from 14 residues. CDR1 and CDR2 (germline): SGHRS, YFSETQ.

According to its frequency, this clonotype is medium-sized. The CDR3 reads CSQSGGTDTQYF. The chain joins TRBV29-1 to TRBJ2-3. CDR1 is SQVTM and CDR2 is ANQGSEA in the germline V gene. The CDR3 spans 12 residues.

The J gene is TRBJ2-1, the V gene TRBV6-1; the D call from TCRdb, TRBD2, cannot be confirmed without DNA. Germline lookup yields CDR1 MNHNS and CDR2 SASEGT. This CDR3 has 18 residues. CDR3: CASSEAGWTESSYNEQFF.

V usage is TRBV28 and J usage is TRBJ1-2. The germline gives CDR1 MDHEN, CDR2 SYDVKM. This CDR3 is 12 amino acids long. CDR3 region: CASSLEYYGYTF.

In terms of frequency, this clonotype is medium-sized (0.01 to 0.1%). The chain joins TRBV27 to TRBJ2-7; no DNA is available, so the TRBD2 call from TCRdb remains unchecked. There are 16 residues in the CDR3. The germline CDR1 and CDR2 sequences are MNHEY and SMNVEV (reference sequence). The CDR3 spells CASSLKEGGVSYEQYF.

The chain has TRBV11-2 and TRBJ2-1; TCRdb names TRBD1, which stays unverified in the absence of DNA. The CDR3 has 13 amino acids. Germline V CDR1 and CDR2: SGHAT, FQNNGV. This chain's CDR3 is CASSSPGSNEQFF.

This clonotype shows up as medium-sized by frequency. The chain employs TRBV7-9 and TRBJ1-1; as DNA is missing, the TRBD1 call by TCRdb cannot be tested. The germline CDR1 and CDR2 sequences are SEHNR and FQNEAQ (reference sequence). The CDR3 runs 14 residues. This CDR3 is CASSGGGWNTEAFF.

V usage is TRBV28 and J usage is TRBJ2-1; absent DNA, TCRdb's TRBD2 call cannot be checked. The CDR3 extends over 14 amino acids. The V gene's germline CDR1 is MDHEN and CDR2 SYDVKM. The chain's CDR3 is CASSLAGESNEQFF. Variable domain in full (rest from reference TRBV28 and TRBJ2-1): DVKVTQSSRYLVKRTGEKVFLECVQDMDHENMFWYRQDPGLGLRLIYFSYDVKMKEKGDIPEGYSVSREKKERFSLILESASTNQTSMYLCASSLAGESNEQFFGPGTRLTVL.

Judged by frequency, this clonotype is medium-sized. The genes are TRBV29-1 and TRBJ2-5; TCRdb designates TRBD1, a call that cannot be tested without DNA. CDR1 is SQVTM and CDR2 is ANQGSEA in the germline V gene. The CDR3 is made up of 13 amino acids. The CDR3 is CSGQDTSGETQYF.

By frequency, this clonotype is medium-sized (0.01 to 0.1%). The chain has TRBV29-1 and TRBJ1-1. Germline V CDR1 and CDR2: SQVTM, ANQGSEA. This CDR3 has 12 residues. CDR3 region: CSVALMNTEAFF.

By frequency, this clonotype registers medium-sized. The rearrangement joins TRBV27 to TRBJ1-2; TCRdb proposes TRBD1, but this gene call is untestable without DNA. CDR3 length: 16 residues. The germline V gene encodes CDR1 MNHEY and CDR2 SMNVEV (reference sequence). The chain's CDR3 is CASSPSPGQNSAGYTF.

This chain joins TRBV28 and TRBJ2-2. CDR1 MDHEN and CDR2 SYDVKM come from the germline V gene. The CDR3 length is 12 residues. This chain's CDR3 is CASTVWGGELFF. The variable domain in full, with the rest retrieved from reference TRBV28 and TRBJ2-2, is DVKVTQSSRYLVKRTGEKVFLECVQDMDHENMFWYRQDPGLGLRLIYFSYDVKMKEKGDIPEGYSVSREKKERFSLILESASTNQTSMYLCASTVWGGELFFGEGSRLTVL.

This clonotype ranks as medium-sized (0.01 to 0.1%) in terms of frequency. The J gene is TRBJ1-4, the V gene TRBV10-3; TCRdb's D call, TRBD1, is unchecked because there is no DNA. The germline V gene has CDR1 ENHRY and CDR2 SYGVKD. The CDR3 spans 12 residues. The chain's CDR3 is CAISRDNEKLFF.

This clonotype is classed as medium-sized (0.01 to 0.1%) by frequency. The rearrangement joins TRBV7-3 to TRBJ2-7; TCRdb proposes TRBD2, but this gene call is untestable without DNA. The CDR3 is made up of 15 amino acids. CDR1 is SGHTA and CDR2 is FQGTGA in the germline V gene. CDR3: CASSLTAGGSYEQYF.

V and J are TRBV28 and TRBJ2-7; TCRdb outputs TRBD2, but without DNA this stays unchecked. This CDR3 has 15 amino acids. Germline lookup yields CDR1 MDHEN and CDR2 SYDVKM. CDR3 loop: CASSLFPSGSYEQYF.

This sequence joins TRBV28 and TRBJ2-1. Germline CDR1 and CDR2: MDHEN and SYDVKM. The CDR3 runs 13 residues. The CDR3 protein is CASSFGLYNEQFF.

This chain connects TRBV5-1 to TRBJ2-7. The V gene's germline CDR1 is SGHRS and CDR2 YFSETQ. CDR3 length: 15 residues. The CDR3 is CASSLDQGILYEQYF. Using reference TRBV5-1 and TRBJ2-7 for the parts outside the CDR3, the full variable domain is KAGVTQTPRYLIKTRGQQVTLSCSPISGHRSVSWYQQTPGQGLQFLFEYFSETQRNKGNFPGRFSGRQFSNSRSEMNVSTLELGDSALYLCASSLDQGILYEQYFGPGTRLTVT.

This clonotype counts as medium-sized by frequency. The chain combines TRBV29-1 with TRBJ2-3; TCRdb calls TRBD2, which cannot be checked without DNA. The CDR3 runs to 16 residues. Germline CDR1 reads SQVTM; CDR2 reads ANQGSEA. CDR3 amino acids: CSVEDPASGGVDTQYF.

This clonotype is classed as medium-sized by frequency. This chain connects TRBV27 to TRBJ2-1; TCRdb's D gene call, TRBD1, goes unchecked for lack of DNA. Looked up from germline, CDR1 is MNHEY and CDR2 is SMNVEV (reference sequence). The CDR3 has 17 amino acids. Here the CDR3 reads CATRSQGAGALYNEQFF.

V and J are TRBV7-2 and TRBJ2-1; no DNA is available, so the TRBD2 call from TCRdb remains unchecked. The CDR3 totals 15 residues. Per germline, CDR1 SGHTA and CDR2 FQGNSA. The CDR3: CASSLVGGTYNEQFF.